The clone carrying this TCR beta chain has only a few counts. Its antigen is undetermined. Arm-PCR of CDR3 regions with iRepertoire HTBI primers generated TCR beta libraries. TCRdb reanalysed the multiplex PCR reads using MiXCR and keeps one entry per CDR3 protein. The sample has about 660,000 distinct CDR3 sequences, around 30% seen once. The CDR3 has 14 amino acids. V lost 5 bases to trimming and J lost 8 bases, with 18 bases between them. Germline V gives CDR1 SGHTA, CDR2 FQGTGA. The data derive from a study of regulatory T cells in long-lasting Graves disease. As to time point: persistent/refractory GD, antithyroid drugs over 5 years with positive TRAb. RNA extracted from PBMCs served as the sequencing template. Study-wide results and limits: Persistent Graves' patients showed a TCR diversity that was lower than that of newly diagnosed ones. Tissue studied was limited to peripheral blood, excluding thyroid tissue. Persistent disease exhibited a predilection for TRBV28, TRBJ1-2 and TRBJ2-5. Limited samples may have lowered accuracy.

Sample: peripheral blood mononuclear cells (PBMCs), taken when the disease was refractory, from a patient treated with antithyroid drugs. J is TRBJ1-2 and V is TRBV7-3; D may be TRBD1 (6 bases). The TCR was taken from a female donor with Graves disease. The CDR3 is CASSLMGGREGYTF. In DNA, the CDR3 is TGTGCCAGCAGCCTCATGGGGGGCAGGGAGGGCTACACCTTC.